This passage covers 7 T cell receptor beta chains from one sample sequenced in a study of spatial heterogeneity in lung cancer. Time point noted: sample taken at primary tumor resection. Via MiXCR, TCRdb re-called the 5' RACE reads, giving one row per CDR3 protein. The data hold about 20,000 distinct CDR3 sequences, with approximately 15% observed a single time. General study results and limits: Tumor mutation count correlated with how many alpha and beta TCRs expanded intratumorally.

These TCRs' antigens remain unknown. The starting material was lung tumor tissue, obtained at surgery. These TCRs come from a female donor with early-stage non-small cell lung cancer.

This clonotype was recorded many times. V gene TRBV7-8 combines with J gene TRBJ2-7, with TRBD1 matching over 7 bases. The V gene's germline CDR1 is SGHVS and CDR2 FQNEAQ. The CDR3 is 13 amino acids. V was pared by 3 bases and J by 3 bases, with 2 bases of the junction left unmatched. CDR3 region: CASSLGQRYEQYF. The CDR3 coding sequence is TGTGCCAGCAGCTTGGGACAGCGCTACGAGCAGTACTTC.

The rearrangement joins TRBV14 to TRBJ2-5; 8 nucleotides agree with TRBD1. The CDR3 is made up of 14 amino acids. CDR1 SGHDN and CDR2 FVKESK come from the germline V gene. V shed 6 bases and J 4 bases; nucleotides not matched to a gene: 7. CDR3 amino acids: CASRRTGMRETQYF. The CDR3 DNA is TGTGCCAGCAGGCGGACAGGGATGAGAGAGACCCAGTACTTC.

The table lists this clonotype with many counts. The chain employs TRBV20-1 and TRBJ2-7, with 11 bases identical to TRBD1. J lost 0 bases, V lost 6 bases, and 13 bases had no gene match. There are 17 residues in the CDR3. In germline, CDR1 is DFQATT, CDR2 SNEGSKA (reference sequence). The CDR3 loop is CSANPIGQGAASYEQYF. CDR3 coding DNA: TGCAGTGCGAACCCAATTGGACAGGGGGCGGCCTCCTACGAGCAGTACTTC.

The genes are TRBV5-6 and TRBJ2-5; the match to TRBD2 covers 8 bases. Germline V CDR1 and CDR2: SGHDT, YYEEEE. This CDR3 comprises 15 residues. After removal of 2 bases from V and 3 bases from J, the junction contained 6 bases not matched to a gene. CDR3 region: CASSFRTSREETQYF. The CDR3 DNA reads TGTGCCAGCAGCTTTCGGACTAGCAGGGAAGAGACCCAGTACTTC.

In this sample, this clonotype turned up many times. CDR3 region: CSARGPKPNEQFF. The CDR3, as DNA: TGCAGTGCTAGGGGACCCAAACCGAATGAGCAGTTCTTC. This chain links TRBV20-1 with TRBJ2-1; tentatively, D is TRBD1 or TRBD2 (5 bases each). Germline CDR1 is DFQATT and CDR2 is SNEGSKA (reference sequence). The CDR3 runs to 13 residues. V was clipped by 3 bases and J by 7 bases, with 13 bases between them.

The CDR3 region has the DNA TGTGCCAGCAGTTTGGGACTAGCGAGCTACAATGAGCAGTTCTTC. Residues: CASSLGLASYNEQFF. The gene calls are TRBV12-3 or TRBV12-4 and TRBJ2-1, with 10 bases aligning to TRBD2. V gave up 3 bases and J gave up 3 bases; unmatched junction bases: 2. This CDR3 contains 15 residues.

This clonotype was recorded at least ten times. The chain is built from TRBV10-3 and TRBJ1-1; the D is unclear. The CDR3 sequence is 14 residues long. With 7 bases removed from V and 1 base from J, the gap between germline ends came to 13 bases. The germline CDR1 and CDR2 sequences are ENHRY and SYGVKD. CDR3 sequence: CAIKNRQANTEAFF. The CDR3 DNA follows: TGTGCCATCAAAAATCGGCAGGCGAACACTGAAGCTTTCTTT.